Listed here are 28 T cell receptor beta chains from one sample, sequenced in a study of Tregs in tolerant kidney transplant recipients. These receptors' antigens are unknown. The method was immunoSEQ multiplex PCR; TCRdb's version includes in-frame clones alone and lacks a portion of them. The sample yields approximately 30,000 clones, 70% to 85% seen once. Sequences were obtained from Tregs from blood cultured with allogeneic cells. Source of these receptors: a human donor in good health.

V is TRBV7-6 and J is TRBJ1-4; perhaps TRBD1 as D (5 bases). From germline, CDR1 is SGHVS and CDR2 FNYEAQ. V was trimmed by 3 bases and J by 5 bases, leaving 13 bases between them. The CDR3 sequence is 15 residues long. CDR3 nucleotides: TGTGCCAGCAGCTTTAGGATCCGGGGGAATGAAAAACTGTTTTTT. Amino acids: CASSFRIRGNEKLFF.

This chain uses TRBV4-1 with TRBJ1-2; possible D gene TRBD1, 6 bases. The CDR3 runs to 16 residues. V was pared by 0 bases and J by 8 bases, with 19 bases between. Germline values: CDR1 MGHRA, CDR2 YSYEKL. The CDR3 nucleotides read TGCGCCAGCAGCCAAGATGGGCAGGGGTTAAGGGGAGGCTACACCTTC. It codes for CASSQDGQGLRGGYTF.

The CDR3 region has the DNA TGTGCCAGCAGAAACGAGGAAGAGAAGGTGTTCTTC. Translated: CASRNEEEKVFF. This chain joins TRBV6-6 and TRBJ2-1; unclear D gene. Germline CDR1 MNHNY, CDR2 SVGAGI (reference sequence). The CDR3 has 12 amino acids. V lost 6 bases and J 15 bases, leaving 18 bases between the germline ends.

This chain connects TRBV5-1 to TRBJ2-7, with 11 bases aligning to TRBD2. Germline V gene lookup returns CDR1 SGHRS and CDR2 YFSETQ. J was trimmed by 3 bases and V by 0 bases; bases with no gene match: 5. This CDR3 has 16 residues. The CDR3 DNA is TGCGCCAGCAGCTTGGCCTTAGCGGGGGGGCGCTACGAGCAGTACTTC. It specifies CASSLALAGGRYEQYF.

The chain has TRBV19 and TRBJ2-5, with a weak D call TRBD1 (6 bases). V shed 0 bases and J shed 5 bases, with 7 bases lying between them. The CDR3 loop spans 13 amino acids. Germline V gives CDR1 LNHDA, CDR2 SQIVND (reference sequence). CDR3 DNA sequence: TGTGCCAGTAGTATAGACAGGGGCGAGACCCAGTACTTC. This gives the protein CASSIDRGETQYF.

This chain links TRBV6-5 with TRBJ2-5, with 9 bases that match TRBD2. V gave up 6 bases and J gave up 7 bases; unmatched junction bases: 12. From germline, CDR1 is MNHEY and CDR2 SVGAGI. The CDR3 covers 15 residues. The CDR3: CASRPGLASSGTQYF. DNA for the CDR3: TGTGCCAGCAGACCGGGACTAGCCTCCTCGGGGACCCAGTACTTC.

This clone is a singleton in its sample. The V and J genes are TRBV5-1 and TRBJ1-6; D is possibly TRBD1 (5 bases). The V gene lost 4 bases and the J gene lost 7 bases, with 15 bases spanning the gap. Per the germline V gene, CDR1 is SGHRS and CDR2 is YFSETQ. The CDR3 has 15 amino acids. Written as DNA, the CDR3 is TGCGCCAGCAGCCCTACAGGCTCAGGGAATTCACCCCTCCACTTT. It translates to CASSPTGSGNSPLHF.

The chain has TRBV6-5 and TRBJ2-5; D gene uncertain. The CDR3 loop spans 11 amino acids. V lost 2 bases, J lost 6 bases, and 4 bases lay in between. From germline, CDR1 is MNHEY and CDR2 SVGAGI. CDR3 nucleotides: TGTGCCAGCAGTTACCTCAAGACCCAGTACTTC. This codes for CASSYLKTQYF.

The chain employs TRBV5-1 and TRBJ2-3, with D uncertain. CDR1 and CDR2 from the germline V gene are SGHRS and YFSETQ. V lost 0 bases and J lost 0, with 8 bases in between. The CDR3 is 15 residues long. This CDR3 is CASSLESASTDTQYF. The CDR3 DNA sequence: TGCGCCAGCAGCTTGGAGTCTGCTAGCACAGATACGCAGTATTTT.

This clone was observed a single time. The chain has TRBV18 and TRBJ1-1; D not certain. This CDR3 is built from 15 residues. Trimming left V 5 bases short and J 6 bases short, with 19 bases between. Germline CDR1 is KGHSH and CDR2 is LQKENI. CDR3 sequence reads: CASSSVLENSPEAFF. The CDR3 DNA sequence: TGTGCCAGCTCATCCGTCCTAGAAAATTCCCCTGAAGCTTTCTTT.

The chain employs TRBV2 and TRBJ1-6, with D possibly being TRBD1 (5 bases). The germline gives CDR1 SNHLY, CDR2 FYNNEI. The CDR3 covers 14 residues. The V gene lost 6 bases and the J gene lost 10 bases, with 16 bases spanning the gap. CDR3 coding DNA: TGTGCCAGCAGGGTGGGGGGGGACGAGTCACCCCTCCACTTT. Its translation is CASRVGGDESPLHF.

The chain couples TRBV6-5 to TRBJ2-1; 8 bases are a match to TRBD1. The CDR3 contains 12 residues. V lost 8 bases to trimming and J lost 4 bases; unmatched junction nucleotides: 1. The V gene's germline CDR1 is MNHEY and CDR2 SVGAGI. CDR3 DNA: TGTGCCAGCCGGACAGGGTACAATGAGCAGTTCTTC. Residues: CASRTGYNEQFF.

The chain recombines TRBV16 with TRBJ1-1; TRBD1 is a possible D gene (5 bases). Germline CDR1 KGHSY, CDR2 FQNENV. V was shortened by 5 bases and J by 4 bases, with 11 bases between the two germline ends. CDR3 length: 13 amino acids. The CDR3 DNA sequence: TGTGCCAGCAGCGGACGACAGTCCACTGAAGCTTTCTTT. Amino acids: CASSGRQSTEAFF. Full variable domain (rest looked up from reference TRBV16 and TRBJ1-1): GEEVAQTPKHLVRGEGQKAKLYCAPIKGHSYVFWYQQVLKNEFKFLISFQNENVFDETGMPKERFSAKCLPNSPCSLEIQATKLEDSAVYFCASSGRQSTEAFFGQGTRLTVV.

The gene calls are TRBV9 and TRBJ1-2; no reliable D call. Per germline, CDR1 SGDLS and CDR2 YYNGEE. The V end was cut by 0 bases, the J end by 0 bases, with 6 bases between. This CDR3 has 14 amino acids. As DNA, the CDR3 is TGTGCCAGCAGCGTAGCCACAGCTAACTATGGCTACACCTTC. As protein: CASSVATANYGYTF. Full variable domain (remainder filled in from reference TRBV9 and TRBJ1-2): DSGVTQTPKHLITATGQRVTLRCSPRSGDLSVYWYQQSLDQGLQFLIQYYNGEERAKGNILERFSAQQFPDLHSELNLSSLELGDSALYFCASSVATANYGYTFGSGTRLTVV.

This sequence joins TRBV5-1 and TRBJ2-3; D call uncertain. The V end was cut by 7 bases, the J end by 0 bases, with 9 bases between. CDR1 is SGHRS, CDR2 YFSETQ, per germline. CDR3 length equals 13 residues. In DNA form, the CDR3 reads TGCGCCAGCGGCCGGACGAGCACAGATACGCAGTATTTT. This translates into CASGRTSTDTQYF.

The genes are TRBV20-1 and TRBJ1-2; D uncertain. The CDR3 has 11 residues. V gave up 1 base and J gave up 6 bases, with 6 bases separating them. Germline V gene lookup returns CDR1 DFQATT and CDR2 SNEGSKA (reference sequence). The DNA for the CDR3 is TGCAGTGCTAGAGTGGGGAATGGCTACACCTTC. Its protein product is CSARVGNGYTF.

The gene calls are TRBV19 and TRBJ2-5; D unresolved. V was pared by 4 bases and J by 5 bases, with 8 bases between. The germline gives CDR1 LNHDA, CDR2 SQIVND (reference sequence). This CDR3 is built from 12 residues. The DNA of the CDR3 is TGTGCCAGTAGTAACGCATTGGAGACCCAGTACTTC. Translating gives CASSNALETQYF.

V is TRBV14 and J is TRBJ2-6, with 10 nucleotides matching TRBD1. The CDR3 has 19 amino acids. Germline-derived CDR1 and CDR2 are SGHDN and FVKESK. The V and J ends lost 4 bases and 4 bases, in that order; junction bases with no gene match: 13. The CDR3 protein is CASSPGQGSLPRGANVLTF. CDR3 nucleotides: TGTGCCAGCAGCCCGGGACAGGGGTCCTTACCGCGAGGGGCCAACGTCCTGACTTTC.

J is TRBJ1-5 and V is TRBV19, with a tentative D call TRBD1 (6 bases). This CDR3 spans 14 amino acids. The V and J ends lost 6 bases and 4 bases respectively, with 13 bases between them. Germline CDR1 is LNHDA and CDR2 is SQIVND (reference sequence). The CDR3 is CASRGRGVNQPQHF. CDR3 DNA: TGTGCCAGTAGAGGGAGGGGGGTAAATCAGCCCCAGCATTTT.

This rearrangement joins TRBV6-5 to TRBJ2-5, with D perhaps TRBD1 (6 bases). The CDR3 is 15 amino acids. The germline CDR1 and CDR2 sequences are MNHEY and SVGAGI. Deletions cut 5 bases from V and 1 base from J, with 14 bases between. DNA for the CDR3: TGTGCCAGCAGTCCCCCCGAAGGGGGCCAAGAGACCCAGTACTTC. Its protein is CASSPPEGGQETQYF.

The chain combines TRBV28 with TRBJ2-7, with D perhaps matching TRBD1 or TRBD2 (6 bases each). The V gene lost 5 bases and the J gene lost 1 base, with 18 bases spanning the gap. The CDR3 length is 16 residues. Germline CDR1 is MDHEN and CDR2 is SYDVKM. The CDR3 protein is CASSLSWGAMSYEQYF. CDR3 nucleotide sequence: TGTGCCAGCAGTCTGAGTTGGGGGGCAATGTCCTACGAGCAGTACTTC.

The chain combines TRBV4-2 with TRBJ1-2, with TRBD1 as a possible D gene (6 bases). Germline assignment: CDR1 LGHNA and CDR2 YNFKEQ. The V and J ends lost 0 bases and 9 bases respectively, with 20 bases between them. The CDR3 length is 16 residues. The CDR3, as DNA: TGTGCCAGCAGCCAAGATAGCGGACAGACTTTCGATCGCTACACCTTC. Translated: CASSQDSGQTFDRYTF.

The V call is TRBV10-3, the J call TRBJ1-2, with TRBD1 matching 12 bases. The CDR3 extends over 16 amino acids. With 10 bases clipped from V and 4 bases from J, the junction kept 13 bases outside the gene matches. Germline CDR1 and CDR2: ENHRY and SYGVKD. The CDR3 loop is CATRPGQGANLYGYTF. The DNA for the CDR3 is TGTGCCACCCGACCGGGACAGGGGGCGAACCTCTATGGCTACACCTTC.

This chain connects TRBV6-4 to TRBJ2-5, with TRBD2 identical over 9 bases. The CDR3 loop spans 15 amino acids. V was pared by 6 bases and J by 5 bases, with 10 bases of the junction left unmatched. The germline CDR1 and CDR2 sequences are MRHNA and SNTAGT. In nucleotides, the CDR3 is TGTGCCAGCAGGTCGAGCGGGGGGCCGGTGGAGACCCAGTACTTC. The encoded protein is CASRSSGGPVETQYF.

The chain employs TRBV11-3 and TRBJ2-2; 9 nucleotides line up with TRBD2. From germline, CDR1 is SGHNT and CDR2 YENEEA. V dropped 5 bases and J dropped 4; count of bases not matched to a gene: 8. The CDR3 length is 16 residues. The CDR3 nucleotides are TGTGCCAGCAGCAGGGGAGGGACTAGCAGCACCGGGGAGCTGTTTTTT. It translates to CASSRGGTSSTGELFF.

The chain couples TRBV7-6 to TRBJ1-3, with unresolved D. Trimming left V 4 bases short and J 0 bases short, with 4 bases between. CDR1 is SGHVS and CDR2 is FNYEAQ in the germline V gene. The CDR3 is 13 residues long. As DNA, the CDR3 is TGTGCCAGCAGCTCGGGCTCTGGAAACACCATATATTTT. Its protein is CASSSGSGNTIYF.

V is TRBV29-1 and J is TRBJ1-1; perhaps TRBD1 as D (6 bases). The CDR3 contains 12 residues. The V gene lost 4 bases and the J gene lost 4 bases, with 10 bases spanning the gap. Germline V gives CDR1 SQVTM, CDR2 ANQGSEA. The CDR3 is CSVGQAGTEAFF. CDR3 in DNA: TGCAGCGTTGGACAGGCCGGCACTGAAGCTTTCTTT.

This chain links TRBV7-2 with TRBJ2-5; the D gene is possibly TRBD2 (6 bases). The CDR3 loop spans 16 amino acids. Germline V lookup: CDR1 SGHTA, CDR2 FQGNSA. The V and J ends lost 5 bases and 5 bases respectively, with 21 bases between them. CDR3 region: CASSVRQRERRETQYF. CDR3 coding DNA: TGTGCCAGCAGCGTTCGACAACGGGAGAGGCGCGAGACCCAGTACTTC. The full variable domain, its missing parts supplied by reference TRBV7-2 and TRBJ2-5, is GAGVSQSPSNKVTEKGKDVELRCDPISGHTALYWYRQSLGQGLEFLIYFQGNSAPDKSGLPSDRFSAERTGGSVSTLTIQRTQQEDSAVYLCASSVRQRERRETQYFGPGTRLLVL.